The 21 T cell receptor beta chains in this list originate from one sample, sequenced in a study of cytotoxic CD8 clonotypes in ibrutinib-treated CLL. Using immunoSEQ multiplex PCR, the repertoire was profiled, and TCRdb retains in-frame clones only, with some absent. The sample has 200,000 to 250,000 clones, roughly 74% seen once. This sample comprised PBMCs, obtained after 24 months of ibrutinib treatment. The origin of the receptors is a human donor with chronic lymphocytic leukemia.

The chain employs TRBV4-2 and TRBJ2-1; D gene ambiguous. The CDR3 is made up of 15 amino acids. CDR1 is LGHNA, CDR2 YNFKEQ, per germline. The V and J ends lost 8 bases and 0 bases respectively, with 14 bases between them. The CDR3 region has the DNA TGTGCCAGCCAGGAAGGGTCCAGCTCCTACAATGAGCAGTTCTTC. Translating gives CASQEGSSSYNEQFF.

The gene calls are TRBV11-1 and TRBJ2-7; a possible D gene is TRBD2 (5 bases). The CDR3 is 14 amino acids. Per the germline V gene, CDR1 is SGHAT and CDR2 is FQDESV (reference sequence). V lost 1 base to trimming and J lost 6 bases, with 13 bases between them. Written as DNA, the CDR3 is TGTGCCAGCAGCTTAGTACTAGTCGGTGCCGAGCAGTACTTC. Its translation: CASSLVLVGAEQYF. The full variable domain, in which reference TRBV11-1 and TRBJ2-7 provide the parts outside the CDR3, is EAEVAQSPRYKITEKSQAVAFWCDPISGHATLYWYRQILGQGPELLVQFQDESVVDDSQLPKDRFSAERLKGVDSTLKIQPAELGDSAMYLCASSLVLVGAEQYFGPGTRLTVT.

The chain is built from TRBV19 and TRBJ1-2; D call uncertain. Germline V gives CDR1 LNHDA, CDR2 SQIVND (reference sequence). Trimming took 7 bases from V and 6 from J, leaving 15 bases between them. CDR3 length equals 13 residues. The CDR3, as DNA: TGTGCCAGTACGGACCACCCGATTGATGGCTACACCTTC. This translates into CASTDHPIDGYTF.

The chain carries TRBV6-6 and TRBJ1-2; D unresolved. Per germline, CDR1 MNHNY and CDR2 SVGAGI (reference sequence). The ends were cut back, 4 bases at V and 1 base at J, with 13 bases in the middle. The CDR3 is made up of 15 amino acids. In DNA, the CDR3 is TGTGCCAGCAGTTTCGAGTGGGATTTTAACTATGGCTACACCTTC. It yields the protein CASSFEWDFNYGYTF.

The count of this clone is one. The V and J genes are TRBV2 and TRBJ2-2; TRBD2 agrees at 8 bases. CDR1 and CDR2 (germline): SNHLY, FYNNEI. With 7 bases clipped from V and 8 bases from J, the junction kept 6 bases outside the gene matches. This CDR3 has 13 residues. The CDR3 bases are TGTGCCAGCACCGGAGCGGGAGATGGGGAGCTGTTTTTT. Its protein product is CASTGAGDGELFF.

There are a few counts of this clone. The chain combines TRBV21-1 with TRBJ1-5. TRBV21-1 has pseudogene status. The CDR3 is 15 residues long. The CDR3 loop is CASSPSAAEDQPQHF. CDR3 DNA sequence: TGTGCCAGCAGCCCCTCGGCAGCTGAGGATCAGCCCCAGCATTTT.

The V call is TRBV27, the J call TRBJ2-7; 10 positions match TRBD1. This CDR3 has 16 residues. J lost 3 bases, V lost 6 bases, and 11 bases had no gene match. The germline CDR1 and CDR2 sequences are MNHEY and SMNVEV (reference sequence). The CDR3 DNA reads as TGTGCCAGCAGACCCGTACCGGGACAGGGGTTCTACGAGCAGTACTTC. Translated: CASRPVPGQGFYEQYF.

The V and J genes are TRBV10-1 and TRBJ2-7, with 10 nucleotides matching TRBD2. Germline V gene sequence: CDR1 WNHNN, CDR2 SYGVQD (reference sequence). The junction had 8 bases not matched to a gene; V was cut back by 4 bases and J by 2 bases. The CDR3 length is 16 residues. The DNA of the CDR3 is TGCGCCAGCAGTGGGGACGCCAGCGGGAGGGCCTACGAGCAGTACTTC. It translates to CASSGDASGRAYEQYF.

CDR3 sequence reads: CASAGNEQFF. For the CDR3, the DNA is TGTGCCAGTGCGGGGAATGAGCAGTTCTTC. The V gene is TRBV9, the J gene TRBJ2-1; tentatively, D is TRBD2 (6 bases). V lost 8 bases, J lost 7 bases, and 7 bases lay in between. Germline lookup yields CDR1 SGDLS and CDR2 YYNGEE. CDR3 length: 10 residues.

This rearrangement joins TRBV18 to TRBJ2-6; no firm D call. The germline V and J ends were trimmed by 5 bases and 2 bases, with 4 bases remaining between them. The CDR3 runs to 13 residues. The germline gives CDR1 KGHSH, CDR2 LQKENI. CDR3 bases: TGTGCCAGCTCAATCCCTGGGGCCAACGTCCTGACTTTC. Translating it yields CASSIPGANVLTF.

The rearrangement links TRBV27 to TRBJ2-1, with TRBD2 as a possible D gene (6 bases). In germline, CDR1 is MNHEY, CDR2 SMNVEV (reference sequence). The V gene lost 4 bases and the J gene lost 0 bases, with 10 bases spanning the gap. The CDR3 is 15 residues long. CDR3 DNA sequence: TGTGCCAGCAGTTGGGAGGAAAGCTCCTACAATGAGCAGTTCTTC. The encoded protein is CASSWEESSYNEQFF.

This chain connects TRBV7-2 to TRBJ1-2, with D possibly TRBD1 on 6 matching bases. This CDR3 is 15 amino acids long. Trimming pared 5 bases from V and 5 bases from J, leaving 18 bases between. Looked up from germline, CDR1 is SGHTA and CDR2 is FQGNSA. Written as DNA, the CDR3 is TGTGCCAGCAGCCCGACCCCAGGGGACGGGTATGGCTACACCTTC. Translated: CASSPTPGDGYGYTF. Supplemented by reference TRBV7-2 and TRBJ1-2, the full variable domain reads GAGVSQSPSNKVTEKGKDVELRCDPISGHTALYWYRQSLGQGLEFLIYFQGNSAPDKSGLPSDRFSAERTGGSVSTLTIQRTQQEDSAVYLCASSPTPGDGYGYTFGSGTRLTVV.

In DNA form, the CDR3 reads TGTGCCAGCAGGTTACGGGCAGGGATAACTGGGGCCAACGTCCTGACTTTC. It codes for CASRLRAGITGANVLTF. The rearrangement uses TRBV27 and TRBJ2-6, with TRBD1 as a possible D gene (5 bases). CDR1 and CDR2 (germline): MNHEY, SMNVEV (reference sequence). V was trimmed by 6 bases and J by 2 bases, leaving 17 bases between them. This CDR3 has 17 amino acids.

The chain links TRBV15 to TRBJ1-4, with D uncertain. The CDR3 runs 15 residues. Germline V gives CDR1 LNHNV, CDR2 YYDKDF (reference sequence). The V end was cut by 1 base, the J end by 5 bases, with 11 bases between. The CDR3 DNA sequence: TGTGCCACCAGCAGAGCCTGGCAGTCCAATGAAAAACTGTTTTTT. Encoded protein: CATSRAWQSNEKLFF.

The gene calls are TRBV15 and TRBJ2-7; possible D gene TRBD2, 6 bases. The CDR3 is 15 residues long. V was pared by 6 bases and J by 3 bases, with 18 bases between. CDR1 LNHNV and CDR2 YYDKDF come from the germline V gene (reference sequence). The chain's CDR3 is CATSLGGGKIYEQYF. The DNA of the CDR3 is TGTGCCACCAGTCTAGGTGGCGGGAAAATCTACGAGCAGTACTTC.

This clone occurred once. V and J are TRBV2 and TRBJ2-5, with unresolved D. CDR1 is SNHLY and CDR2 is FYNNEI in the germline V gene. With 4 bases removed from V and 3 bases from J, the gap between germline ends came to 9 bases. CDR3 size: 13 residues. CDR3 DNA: TGTGCCAGCAGTGTCGAAAGGGAAGAGACCCAGTACTTC. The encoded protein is CASSVEREETQYF. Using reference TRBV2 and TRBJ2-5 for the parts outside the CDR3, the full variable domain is EPEVTQTPSHQVTQMGQEVILRCVPISNHLYFYWYRQILGQKVEFLVSFYNNEISEKSEIFDDQFSVERPDGSNFTLKIRSTKLEDSAMYFCASSVEREETQYFGPGTRLLVL.

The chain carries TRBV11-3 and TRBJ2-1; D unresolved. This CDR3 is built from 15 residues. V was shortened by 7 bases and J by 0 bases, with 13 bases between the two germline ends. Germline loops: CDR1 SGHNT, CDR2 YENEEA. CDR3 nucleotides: TGTGCCAGCAAGCTAAAGCCTAGCTCCTACAATGAGCAGTTCTTC. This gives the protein CASKLKPSSYNEQFF.

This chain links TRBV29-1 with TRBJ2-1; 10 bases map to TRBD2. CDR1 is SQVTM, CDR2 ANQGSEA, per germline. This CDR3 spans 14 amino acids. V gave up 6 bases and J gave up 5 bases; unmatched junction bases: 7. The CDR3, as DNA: TGCAGCGTCAGTCGGACTAGCGGAAACAATGAGCAGTTCTTC. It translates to CSVSRTSGNNEQFF.

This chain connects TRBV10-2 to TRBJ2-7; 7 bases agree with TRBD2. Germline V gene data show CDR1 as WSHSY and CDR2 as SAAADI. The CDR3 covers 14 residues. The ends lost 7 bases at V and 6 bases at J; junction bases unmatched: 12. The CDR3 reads CASTWDYVSSEQYF. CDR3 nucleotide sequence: TGCGCCAGCACCTGGGACTACGTTAGCTCCGAGCAGTACTTC.

The chain's CDR3 is CASGLAEQYF. CDR3 DNA: TGTGCCAGCGGTCTTGCGGAGCAGTACTTC. The V and J genes are TRBV27 and TRBJ2-7; no firm D call. The CDR3 spans 10 residues. Germline V CDR1 and CDR2: MNHEY, SMNVEV (reference sequence). V was clipped by 8 bases and J by 7 bases, with 9 bases between them.

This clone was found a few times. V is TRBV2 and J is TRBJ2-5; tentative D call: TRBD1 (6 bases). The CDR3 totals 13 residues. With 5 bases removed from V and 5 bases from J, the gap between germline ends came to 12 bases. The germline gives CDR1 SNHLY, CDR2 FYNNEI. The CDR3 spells CASSRRGYETQYF. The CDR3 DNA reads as TGTGCCAGCAGTCGCAGGGGCTACGAGACCCAGTACTTC.